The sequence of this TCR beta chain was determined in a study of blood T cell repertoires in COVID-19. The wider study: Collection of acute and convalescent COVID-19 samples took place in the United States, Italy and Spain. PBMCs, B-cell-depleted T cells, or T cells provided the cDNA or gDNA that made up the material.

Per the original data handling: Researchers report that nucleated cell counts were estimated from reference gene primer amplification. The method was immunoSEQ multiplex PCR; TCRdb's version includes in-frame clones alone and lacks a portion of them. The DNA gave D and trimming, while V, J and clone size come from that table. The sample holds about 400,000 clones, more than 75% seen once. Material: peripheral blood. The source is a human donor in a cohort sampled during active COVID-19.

The CDR3 is CSVGLAANNEQFF. The DNA of the CDR3 is TGCAGCGTTGGACTAGCGGCTAACAATGAGCAGTTCTTC. The chain carries TRBV29-1 and TRBJ2-1, with TRBD2 matching over 9 bases. The trim removed 4 bases at V and 5 bases at J, leaving 3 bases unmatched. Germline V lookup: CDR1 SQVTM, CDR2 ANQGSEA. The CDR3 extends over 13 amino acids.